This T cell receptor (beta chain) originates from a study of OX40 agonist ivuxolimab in advanced cancers. Turning to the study itself: Ivuxolimab is an agonistic anti-OX40 (CD134) antibody, and patients were treated with it. Those enrolled were 70% to 85% male, with a mean age of around 57 years and ages from roughly 23 to 80.

CDR1 and CDR2 (germline): SSHAT, FNYEAQ (reference sequence). V shed 1 base and J shed 5 bases, with 20 bases lying between them. This CDR3 is built from 17 residues. The study sampled blood at baseline, cycle 4 day 1, and cycle 7 day 1. Method: immunoSEQ multiplex PCR; TCRdb's copy keeps in-frame clones and lacks some. This sample has over 100,000 clones, with about 93% found just once. Here the sequenced sample was CD4+ or CD8+ T cells sorted from blood, taken in a trial of the OX40 agonist ivuxolimab. This chain joins TRBV7-7 and TRBJ2-5, with a tentative D call TRBD1 (6 bases). This receptor was obtained from an adult with an advanced solid tumor such as melanoma, head and neck, liver or kidney cancer. The CDR3 sequence is CASSLVTDRGPRETQYF. In DNA, the CDR3 is TGTGCCAGCAGCTTAGTAACGGACAGAGGGCCCAGGGAGACCCAGTACTTC.